Listed below are T cell receptor beta chains from one sample, sequenced in a study of CD8+ T cells in alopecia areata. Only in-frame clones appear in the TCRdb table, and some are missing; sequencing was by immunoSEQ multiplex PCR. This table has 180,000 or so clones, 58% appearing once. Sequencing was performed on CD4+ T cells sorted from blood, taken at approximately week 56, from a patient treated with tofacitinib. The receptors stem from a human donor with alopecia areata. The CDR3 runs from the conserved cysteine through the conserved F or W. The D gene is left open where the match is weak. Size values are once, few and many counts, or a class for expanded clones, and some rows have none.

v_gene: TRBV6-5
abundance: -
len: 10
j_gene: TRBJ1-2
d_gene: -
CDR3aa: CATRSYGYTF
CDR3nt: TGTGCCACTCGCAGCTATGGCTACACCTTC

v_gene: TRBV29-1
abundance: -
len: 13
j_gene: TRBJ1-4
d_gene: -
CDR3aa: CSVAGGTNEKLFF
CDR3nt: TGCAGCGTTGCGGGGGGCACTAATGAAAAACTGTTTTTT

v_gene: TRBV5-6
abundance: -
len: 15
j_gene: TRBJ2-2
d_gene: -
CDR3aa: CASSYRDLARRELFF
CDR3nt: TGTGCCAGCAGCTACCGGGACCTAGCTAGGCGGGAGCTGTTTTTT

v_gene: TRBV29-1
abundance: -
len: 12
j_gene: TRBJ2-7
d_gene: TRBD1
CDR3aa: CSVVDRGYEQYF
CDR3nt: TGCAGCGTTGTGGACAGGGGTTACGAGCAGTACTTC

v_gene: TRBV7-2
abundance: few
len: 15
j_gene: TRBJ1-1
d_gene: -
CDR3aa: CASSLAKGSNTEAFF
CDR3nt: TGTGCCAGCAGCTTAGCGAAGGGATCGAACACTGAAGCTTTCTTT

v_gene: TRBV15
abundance: -
len: 15
j_gene: TRBJ2-1
d_gene: -
CDR3aa: CATSRVAGSYNEQFF
CDR3nt: TGTGCCACCAGCAGAGTCGCAGGGTCGTACAATGAGCAGTTCTTC

v_gene: TRBV5-6
abundance: few
len: 13
j_gene: TRBJ2-7
d_gene: -
CDR3aa: CASSLSGPYEQYF
CDR3nt: TGTGCCAGCAGCTTAAGCGGGCCCTACGAGCAGTACTTC

v_gene: TRBV10-3
abundance: -
len: 16
j_gene: TRBJ2-1
d_gene: TRBD1
CDR3aa: CAISALDRGPSDEQFF
CDR3nt: TGTGCCATCAGTGCCCTTGACAGGGGCCCCTCTGATGAGCAGTTCTTC

v_gene: TRBV19
abundance: -
len: 13
j_gene: TRBJ2-5
d_gene: -
CDR3aa: CASSPTDQETQYF
CDR3nt: TGTGCCAGTAGTCCCACGGACCAAGAGACCCAGTACTTC

v_gene: TRBV6-6
abundance: -
len: 15
j_gene: TRBJ2-7
d_gene: -
CDR3aa: CASSSWGPSSYEQYF
CDR3nt: TGTGCCAGCAGCTCGTGGGGCCCCAGCTCCTACGAGCAGTACTTC

v_gene: TRBV30
abundance: -
len: 15
j_gene: TRBJ1-2
d_gene: -
CDR3aa: CAWSVSYRWNYGYTF
CDR3nt: TGTGCCTGGAGTGTATCATACAGATGGAACTATGGCTACACCTTC